The next 10 T cell receptor beta chains were all read from a single sample in a study of Ad26.COV2.S vaccination and SARS-CoV-2 variants. Treatment reported: some 20 received Ad26.COV2.S at low or high dose, single or two shots; about 5 received placebo; per-sample allocation not given. Sampling occurred on day 63 after the first vaccine or placebo injection. TCRdb keeps only in-frame clones here, not all; method: immunoSEQ multiplex PCR. The table records hundreds of thousands of clones, 89% of them present only once. Sample: peripheral blood, taken in a trial of Ad26.COV2.S vaccine versus placebo. These TCRs come from a person between 18 and 65 years old who received the Ad26.COV2.S COVID-19 vaccine or a placebo.

The chain combines TRBV4-1 with TRBJ1-1; 7 bases are shared with TRBD1. The junction had 9 bases not matched to a gene; V was cut back by 4 bases and J by 7 bases. The CDR3 loop spans 14 amino acids. The germline V gene has CDR1 MGHRA and CDR2 YSYEKL. The CDR3 region has the DNA TGCGCCAGCAGCCCCTTAACAGGGGATAATGAAGCTTTCTTT. As protein: CASSPLTGDNEAFF.

V usage is TRBV13 and J usage is TRBJ1-3, with D possibly being TRBD1 (6 bases). This CDR3 has 15 amino acids. Germline CDR1 is PRHDT and CDR2 is FYEKMQ (reference sequence). V lost 5 bases, J lost 3 bases, and 14 bases lay in between. The CDR3 reads CASSTSGAGGNTIYF. The DNA for the CDR3 is TGTGCCAGCAGCACTTCGGGGGCGGGTGGAAACACCATATATTTT.

The chain has TRBV19 and TRBJ2-7, with unresolved D. V gave up 5 bases and J gave up 0 bases, with 14 bases separating them. Germline assignment: CDR1 LNHDA and CDR2 SQIVND (reference sequence). CDR3 length: 15 amino acids. The CDR3 bases are TGTGCCAGTAGTCTTCAAGATCGAAGCTCCTACGAGCAGTACTTC. Amino acids: CASSLQDRSSYEQYF.

The V call is TRBV6-5, the J call TRBJ1-1; D uncertain. Germline lookup yields CDR1 MNHEY and CDR2 SVGAGI. The CDR3 covers 15 residues. Trimming cost V 0 bases and J 0 bases, with 8 bases left between them. DNA for the CDR3: TGTGCCAGCAGTTACTCAAGGCCAATGAACACTGAAGCTTTCTTT. It yields the protein CASSYSRPMNTEAFF.

This clone showed up just once. The chain couples TRBV11-1 to TRBJ1-4; D unresolved. Germline assignment: CDR1 SGHAT and CDR2 FQDESV (reference sequence). V was pared by 5 bases and J by 0 bases, with 13 bases between. The CDR3 spans 16 residues. The CDR3 nucleotides read TGTGCCAGCAGCGATCAATCGGCTGCAACTAATGAAAAACTGTTTTTT. Its protein is CASSDQSAATNEKLFF.

V usage is TRBV5-1 and J usage is TRBJ1-4, with D tentatively TRBD1 (6 bases). The CDR3 has 15 residues. V lost 0 bases to trimming and J lost 7 bases, with 13 bases between them. The germline gives CDR1 SGHRS, CDR2 YFSETQ. As DNA, the CDR3 is TGCGCCAGCAGCTTGGTGCTGGGGGCGAGTGAAAAACTGTTTTTT. It encodes CASSLVLGASEKLFF.

This chain connects TRBV7-8 to TRBJ1-4; possible D gene TRBD1, 6 bases. The CDR3 length is 20 residues. The germline CDR1 and CDR2 sequences are SGHVS and FQNEAQ. The germline V and J ends were trimmed by 2 bases and 3 bases, with 25 bases remaining between them. The CDR3 sequence: CASSLRGGTKRLSANEKLFF. CDR3 in DNA: TGTGCCAGCAGCTTACGAGGGGGGACCAAGAGATTGAGTGCTAATGAAAAACTGTTTTTT.

The rearrangement uses TRBV24-1 and TRBJ1-5, with D unresolved. Trimming removed 9 bases at V and 4 bases at J, with 15 bases between. Germline V gene sequence: CDR1 KGHDR, CDR2 SFDVKD. The CDR3 is 14 residues long. The CDR3 DNA sequence: TGTGCCACCTCAGGATCCCCGAGGAATCAGCCCCAGCATTTT. This translates into CATSGSPRNQPQHF.

In this sample, this clone turned up a few times. This chain links TRBV7-9 with TRBJ2-7; D possibly corresponds to TRBD2 (5 bases). With 4 bases removed from V and 2 bases from J, the gap between germline ends came to 9 bases. The CDR3 is made up of 13 amino acids. CDR1 and CDR2 (germline): SEHNR, FQNEAQ (reference sequence). The DNA of the CDR3 is TGTGCCAGCAGCTCTCGGGGTACCTACGAGCAGTACTTC. Its translation is CASSSRGTYEQYF.

The chain recombines TRBV6-5 with TRBJ1-2; D is possibly TRBD1 (5 bases). Germline CDR1 MNHEY, CDR2 SVGAGI. V was clipped by 8 bases and J by 2 bases, with 9 bases between them. The CDR3 extends over 12 amino acids. Here the CDR3 reads CASAGLNYGYTF. The CDR3 DNA is TGTGCCAGCGCAGGGCTCAACTATGGCTACACCTTC.